Here is one TCR beta chain with its context. Its antigen is unidentified. Exclusions: uncontrolled infection, other autoimmune disease, pregnancy, lactation. The CDR3 is 13 residues long. Trimming cost V 8 bases and J 6 bases; bases outside gene matches: 6. This sample is drawn from a study of T cells in Graves' hyperthyroidism and ophthalmopathy. There were TCR beta CDR3 regions amplified from RNA transcripts. The TCR CDR3 first-round RT-PCR relied on the HTBI primer set. TCRdb reprocessed the multiplex PCR reads with MiXCR, giving one entry per CDR3 protein. The sample includes 450,000 to 700,000 distinct CDR3 sequences, about half of them seen just once. Overall study findings and caveats: The majority of expanded thyroid clonotypes above 0.001 also appeared in blood.

This chain uses TRBV12-3 or TRBV12-4 with TRBJ1-4, with 7 bases that match TRBD1. Sequenced sample: peripheral blood or thyroid tissue (not recorded which). The receptor was isolated from an adult woman with Graves' disease, either hyperthyroidism or ophthalmopathy (not recorded which). CDR3 DNA sequence: TGTGCCAGCCGACAGGGAATAGATGAAAAACTGTTTTTT. This codes for CASRQGIDEKLFF.